This entry lists 32 T cell receptor beta chains sequenced from one sample in a study of T cell changes during pregnancy in multiple sclerosis (dated by TCRdb to between 2018 and 2020). Receptor libraries were prepared by the immunoSEQ multiplex PCR assay. The table was pulled from immuneACCESS by TCRdb, which kept in-frame rearrangements only. Such tables lose some clones; where checked, under half of the loss comes from unresolved V genes, and the rest has no known cause. This sample is represented by about 70,000 clones; about 92% of them were singletons. The ten largest clones add up to around 2.2% of the sample. The sample was peripheral blood, taken in the second trimester of pregnancy. The receptors shown here come from a female donor in good health, enrolled as a control in a pregnancy study.

This clone was seen only a few times. V usage is TRBV19 and J usage is TRBJ1-1, with no clear D. The germline gives CDR1 LNHDA, CDR2 SQIVND (reference sequence). This CDR3 is 15 amino acids long. Trimming pared 0 bases from V and 1 base from J, leaving 9 bases between. CDR3 sequence reads: CASSIDRRGNTEAFF. CDR3 coding DNA: TGTGCCAGTAGTATAGATCGGCGGGGGAACACTGAAGCTTTCTTT. The complete variable domain, with remaining parts taken from reference TRBV19 and TRBJ1-1, reads DGGITQSPKYLFRKEGQNVTLSCEQNLNHDAMYWYRQDPGQGLRLIYYSQIVNDFQKGDIAEGYSVSREKKESFPLTVTSAQKNPTAFYLCASSIDRRGNTEAFFGQGTRLTVV.

As to this clone: The same CDR3 is also encoded by other DNA sequences in this sample. This chain uses TRBV7-2 with TRBJ2-5, with unresolved D. This CDR3 comprises 13 residues. Germline-derived CDR1 and CDR2 are SGHTA and FQGNSA. V was shortened by 1 base and J by 2 bases, with 5 bases between the two germline ends. For the CDR3, the DNA is TGTGCCAGCAGCTTAGGGCAGCAAGAGACCCAGTACTTC. It codes for CASSLGQQETQYF.

The CDR3 sequence is CASSFGQGETQYF. CDR3 nucleotides: TGTGCCAGCAGTTTTGGACAGGGCGAGACCCAGTACTTC. The rearrangement links TRBV28 to TRBJ2-5; 8 bases fit TRBD1. Germline lookup yields CDR1 MDHEN and CDR2 SYDVKM. There are 13 residues in the CDR3. With V trimmed by 3 bases and J by 5 bases, 2 bases remained unmatched.

V gene TRBV18 combines with J gene TRBJ2-7; 9 positions agree with TRBD1. The CDR3 has 14 residues. Germline loops: CDR1 KGHSH, CDR2 LQKENI. Germline trimming cut 2 bases from V and 3 bases from J; bases unmatched to any gene: 2. CDR3 sequence: CASSPGTGNYEQYF. CDR3 DNA: TGTGCCAGCTCACCAGGGACAGGGAACTACGAGCAGTACTTC.

The V gene is TRBV5-5, the J gene TRBJ1-1; D might be TRBD1 (5 bases). The germline V gene has CDR1 SGHKS and CDR2 YYEKEE (reference sequence). This CDR3 contains 15 residues. V was trimmed by 4 bases and J by 2 bases, leaving 15 bases between them. CDR3 DNA sequence: TGTGCCAGCAGCAGTCAACAGGCTTTCAACACTGAAGCTTTCTTT. Protein: CASSSQQAFNTEAFF. Complete variable domain (other parts from reference TRBV5-5 and TRBJ1-1): DAGVTQSPTHLIKTRGQQVTLRCSPISGHKSVSWYQQVLGQGPQFIFQYYEKEERGRGNFPDRFSARQFPNYSSELNVNALLLGDSALYLCASSSQQAFNTEAFFGQGTRLTVV.

The gene calls are TRBV27 and TRBJ2-5; 10 nucleotides agree with TRBD2. Germline V gene data show CDR1 as MNHEY and CDR2 as SMNVEV (reference sequence). The CDR3 has 14 amino acids. Trimming removed 10 bases from V and 1 base from J; junction bases left unmatched: 6. CDR3 region: CATSSGSLQETQYF. Written as DNA, the CDR3 is TGTGCCACCTCTAGCGGGAGTCTCCAAGAGACCCAGTACTTC.

Only one count was recorded for this clone. This chain uses TRBV14 with TRBJ2-2; 7 nucleotides agree with TRBD1. Germline CDR1 SGHDN, CDR2 FVKESK. With 4 bases clipped from V and 0 bases from J, the junction kept 5 bases outside the gene matches. CDR3 length equals 16 residues. In nucleotides, the CDR3 is TGTGCCAGCAGCCGGCTAACAGGGGCGAACACCGGGGAGCTGTTTTTT. Protein sequence: CASSRLTGANTGELFF. The whole variable domain, filled in from reference TRBV14 and TRBJ2-2, reads EAGVTQFPSHSVIEKGQTVTLRCDPISGHDNLYWYRRVMGKEIKFLLHFVKESKQDESGMPNNRFLAERTGGTYSTLKVQPAELEDSGVYFCASSRLTGANTGELFFGEGSRLTVL.

In this sample, this clone turned up a few times. The chain couples TRBV6-5 to TRBJ1-2; D is perhaps TRBD1 (6 bases). This CDR3 region has 12 residues. Trimming shortened V by 6 bases and J by 4 bases, and 9 bases separated the two germline ends. The germline gives CDR1 MNHEY, CDR2 SVGAGI. CDR3 sequence (DNA): TGTGCCAGCAGACAGGGTTCCTATGGCTACACCTTC. Translating it yields CASRQGSYGYTF.

The V gene is TRBV4-2, the J gene TRBJ2-1; D gene unclear. CDR3 size: 13 residues. Germline V CDR1 and CDR2: LGHNA, YNFKEQ. The V gene lost 0 bases and the J gene lost 11 bases, with 11 bases spanning the gap. CDR3 region: CASSQDGAQQQFF. As DNA, the CDR3 is TGTGCCAGCAGCCAAGATGGAGCGCAGCAGCAGTTCTTC.

This chain joins TRBV2 and TRBJ1-1; TRBD1 matches 9 bases. J gave up 5 bases and V 7 bases, and 5 bases lay outside the gene matches. The CDR3 sequence is 13 residues long. CDR1 and CDR2 (germline): SNHLY, FYNNEI. Here the CDR3 DNA reads TGTGCCAGCAACACAGGGGGCCGAACTGAAGCTTTCTTT. Translation: CASNTGGRTEAFF.

In DNA form, the CDR3 reads TGTGCCAGCACACTGACTAGCGGAGACACCGGGGAGCTGTTTTTT. Protein product: CASTLTSGDTGELFF. This chain connects TRBV28 to TRBJ2-2, with TRBD2 matching over 9 bases. The CDR3 is 15 residues long. V dropped 7 bases and J dropped 3; count of bases not matched to a gene: 6. Germline V gene data show CDR1 as MDHEN and CDR2 as SYDVKM.

V is TRBV27 and J is TRBJ2-7; 12 nucleotides line up with TRBD1. The CDR3 sequence is 21 residues long. V was pared by 9 bases and J by 0 bases, with 24 bases of the junction left unmatched. Germline lookup yields CDR1 MNHEY and CDR2 SMNVEV (reference sequence). CDR3 sequence (DNA): TGTGCCAGAAGAAACGGGCCCGGGACAGGGGGCCGTACCCAGTCCTCCTACGAGCAGTACTTC. Its translation is CARRNGPGTGGRTQSSYEQYF.

The chain couples TRBV27 to TRBJ1-5; D not certain. CDR3 length: 15 amino acids. The V end lost 6 bases, the J end lost 1 base, and 13 bases lay between the germline ends. Germline CDR1 MNHEY, CDR2 SMNVEV (reference sequence). The DNA for the CDR3 is TGTGCCAGCAGAACCCCACAGCAGAGCAATCAGCCCCAGCATTTT. Its translation is CASRTPQQSNQPQHF.

This sequence joins TRBV9 and TRBJ2-6, with 7 nucleotides matching TRBD2. This CDR3 is built from 18 residues. CDR1 and CDR2 (germline): SGDLS, YYNGEE. The ends lost 0 bases at V and 0 bases at J; junction bases unmatched: 6. Here the CDR3 DNA reads TGTGCCAGCAGCGTAGTGGGAGGGGAGATCTCTGGGGCCAACGTCCTGACTTTC. Its translation: CASSVVGGEISGANVLTF.

The genes are TRBV19 and TRBJ1-1, with D possibly matching TRBD1 (6 bases). This CDR3 comprises 16 residues. Looked up from germline, CDR1 is LNHDA and CDR2 is SQIVND (reference sequence). Trimming removed 5 bases from V and 2 bases from J, with 18 bases in between. The CDR3 DNA follows: TGTGCCAGTAGTCCCCGGACAGAGCTAATAAACACTGAAGCTTTCTTT. Translation gives CASSPRTELINTEAFF.

The rearrangement joins TRBV7-9 to TRBJ2-7; 9 bases map to TRBD1. V dropped 6 bases and J dropped 7; count of bases not matched to a gene: 10. Germline V gene sequence: CDR1 SEHNR, CDR2 FQNEAQ (reference sequence). CDR3 size: 14 residues. The CDR3 nucleotides are TGTGCCAGCAGGGCCGGGACAGGGTCGTTAGAGCAGTACTTC. As protein: CASRAGTGSLEQYF.

The J gene is TRBJ2-7, the V gene TRBV12-5; D is ambiguous. Germline CDR1 and CDR2: LGHNT and FRNRAP. Trimming left V 1 base short and J 0 bases short, with 10 bases between. The CDR3 length is 15 residues. CDR3 DNA: TGTGCTAGTGGTTTGGAGGCAGGAAGCTCCTACGAGCAGTACTTC. The encoded protein is CASGLEAGSSYEQYF.

The CDR3 nucleotides read TGTGCCAGCAGTTCCCTCCGCGGACAGGTCGCCTACGAGCAGTACTTC. Its protein product is CASSSLRGQVAYEQYF. This chain joins TRBV28 and TRBJ2-7; the match to TRBD1 covers 7 bases. V was clipped by 4 bases and J by 2 bases; unmatched bases: 11. The V gene's germline CDR1 is MDHEN and CDR2 SYDVKM. This CDR3 is 16 amino acids long.

The J gene is TRBJ2-1, the V gene TRBV27; TRBD1 is a possible D gene (6 bases). The CDR3 runs 17 residues. The V end lost 3 bases, the J end lost 6 bases, and 21 bases lay between the germline ends. Germline V gene lookup returns CDR1 MNHEY and CDR2 SMNVEV (reference sequence). The CDR3 DNA follows: TGTGCCAGCAGTTTTGATAGAGGGGGACCATGGTTCAATGAGCAGTTCTTC. This codes for CASSFDRGGPWFNEQFF.

For the CDR3, the DNA is TGTGCCAGCGGTGTGGGGCCAGTCCTTTCGAACACCGGGGAGCTGTTTTTT. Translated: CASGVGPVLSNTGELFF. This rearrangement joins TRBV13 to TRBJ2-2, with D tentatively TRBD1 (5 bases). V was pared by 8 bases and J by 0 bases, with 19 bases between. The germline CDR1 and CDR2 sequences are PRHDT and FYEKMQ (reference sequence). The length of the CDR3 is 17 residues.

The chain joins TRBV20-1 to TRBJ2-7; D gene unclear. Germline V CDR1 and CDR2: DFQATT, SNEGSKA (reference sequence). The CDR3 contains 11 residues. The V and J ends lost 0 bases and 5 bases respectively, with 5 bases between them. CDR3 loop: CSARDTNEQYF. The CDR3 DNA sequence: TGCAGTGCTAGAGATACAAACGAGCAGTACTTC.

The chain joins TRBV6-5 to TRBJ1-2; D is unresolved. V was clipped by 5 bases and J by 4 bases, with 14 bases between them. The germline CDR1 and CDR2 sequences are MNHEY and SVGAGI. CDR3 length: 14 residues. The chain's CDR3 is CASSPAGWAYGYTF. CDR3 DNA: TGTGCCAGCAGTCCAGCGGGGTGGGCCTATGGCTACACCTTC.

J is TRBJ2-5 and V is TRBV18; TRBD2 matches 14 bases. The ends lost 3 bases at V and 2 bases at J; junction bases unmatched: 2. The CDR3 sequence is 16 residues long. The germline V gene encodes CDR1 KGHSH and CDR2 LQKENI. The CDR3 nucleotides read TGTGCCAGCTCACCTCGACTAGCGGGGGGGCAAGAGACCCAGTACTTC. Translating gives CASSPRLAGGQETQYF.

This chain links TRBV7-9 with TRBJ1-2; no firm D call. CDR1 is SEHNR and CDR2 is FQNEAQ in the germline V gene (reference sequence). The CDR3 is made up of 14 amino acids. V lost 3 bases and J lost 4, with 12 bases in between. The CDR3 region is CASSFSYEGYGYTF. The CDR3 nucleotides are TGTGCCAGCAGCTTCTCTTATGAGGGCTATGGCTACACCTTC. Full variable domain (missing parts from reference TRBV7-9 and TRBJ1-2): DTGVSQNPRHKITKRGQNVTFRCDPISEHNRLYWYRQTLGQGPEFLTYFQNEAQLEKSRLLSDRFSAERPKGSFSTLEIQRTEQGDSAMYLCASSFSYEGYGYTFGSGTRLTVV.

This chain joins TRBV5-5 and TRBJ2-1; the D gene is possibly TRBD2 (6 bases). In germline, CDR1 is SGHKS, CDR2 YYEKEE (reference sequence). The V end was cut by 4 bases, the J end by 7 bases, with 18 bases between. This CDR3 is built from 15 residues. The CDR3 loop reads CASSPARGIMNEQFF. The CDR3 DNA sequence: TGTGCCAGCAGCCCCGCTCGGGGGATAATGAATGAGCAGTTCTTC. Combining the CDR3 with reference TRBV5-5 and TRBJ2-1 gives the whole variable domain DAGVTQSPTHLIKTRGQQVTLRCSPISGHKSVSWYQQVLGQGPQFIFQYYEKEERGRGNFPDRFSARQFPNYSSELNVNALLLGDSALYLCASSPARGIMNEQFFGPGTRLTVL.

Written as DNA, the CDR3 is TGTGCCAGCTCACCGGGGCCGGGACACTTCTACGAGCAGTACTTC. It yields the protein CASSPGPGHFYEQYF. The V call is TRBV18, the J call TRBJ2-7; TRBD1 might be the D (6 bases). The germline gives CDR1 KGHSH, CDR2 LQKENI. The CDR3 consists of 15 residues. Trimming cost V 3 bases and J 3 bases, with 15 bases left between them.

The rearrangement uses TRBV5-5 and TRBJ2-7, with 8 nucleotides matching TRBD1. The length of the CDR3 is 17 residues. Trimming cost V 4 bases and J 4 bases; bases outside gene matches: 16. Germline-derived CDR1 and CDR2 are SGHKS and YYEKEE (reference sequence). DNA for the CDR3: TGTGCCAGCAGCCCCTGGGACAGGTCCGTCGGAGAGTACGAGCAGTACTTC. Protein product: CASSPWDRSVGEYEQYF.

The gene calls are TRBV19 and TRBJ1-5, with D uncertain. V lost 4 bases and J lost 0, with 10 bases in between. The CDR3 runs to 15 residues. In germline, CDR1 is LNHDA, CDR2 SQIVND (reference sequence). The CDR3 reads CASSRGRNSNQPQHF. CDR3 DNA sequence: TGTGCCAGTAGTAGAGGGAGAAATAGCAATCAGCCCCAGCATTTT. The full variable domain, rest sourced from reference TRBV19 and TRBJ1-5, is DGGITQSPKYLFRKEGQNVTLSCEQNLNHDAMYWYRQDPGQGLRLIYYSQIVNDFQKGDIAEGYSVSREKKESFPLTVTSAQKNPTAFYLCASSRGRNSNQPQHFGDGTRLSIL.

The V gene is TRBV9, the J gene TRBJ1-5; TRBD1 matches at 11 bases. Trimming removed 3 bases from V and 7 bases from J; junction bases left unmatched: 6. CDR3 length: 15 residues. CDR1 is SGDLS, CDR2 YYNGEE, per germline. The CDR3 loop reads CASSGGQGANQPQHF. DNA for the CDR3: TGTGCCAGCAGCGGAGGACAGGGGGCGAACCAGCCCCAGCATTTT.

This chain links TRBV15 with TRBJ1-4; D might be TRBD1 (6 bases). Between the trimmed V and J ends, which lost 7 bases and 4 bases, there was a span of 13 bases. The CDR3 is 14 residues long. The germline V gene has CDR1 LNHNV and CDR2 YYDKDF (reference sequence). The CDR3 DNA is TGTGCCACCAAACGGACAGATTTTAATGAAAAACTGTTTTTT. This encodes CATKRTDFNEKLFF.

This chain connects TRBV7-2 to TRBJ2-7, with 8 bases identical to TRBD1. The length of the CDR3 is 14 residues. V was clipped by 5 bases and J by 4 bases; unmatched bases: 7. CDR1 is SGHTA, CDR2 FQGNSA, per germline. The CDR3 sequence is CASSTPDRAYEQYF. In DNA, the CDR3 is TGTGCCAGCAGCACGCCGGACAGGGCGTACGAGCAGTACTTC.

This rearrangement joins TRBV4-1 to TRBJ2-1; 10 bases align to TRBD2. Germline values: CDR1 MGHRA, CDR2 YSYEKL. The CDR3 length is 18 residues. V lost 0 bases to trimming and J lost 0 bases; unmatched junction nucleotides: 5. The CDR3 sequence is CASSQDGAGGSSYNEQFF. CDR3 DNA: TGCGCCAGCAGCCAAGATGGAGCGGGGGGGAGCTCCTACAATGAGCAGTTCTTC.